This entry lists 2 T cell receptor beta chains sequenced from one sample in a study of blood T cell repertoires in COVID-19. The protocol was immunoSEQ multiplex PCR, while the TCRdb copy is restricted to in-frame clones and leaves out a portion. Of 80,000 to 100,000 clones listed, roughly 88% were seen once; the top ten hold around 2.1%. The sequencing sample was made of peripheral blood. These receptors originate from a man aged 50-59 years with COVID-19, enrolled during active disease.

The chain joins TRBV5-4 to TRBJ1-6, with D possibly matching TRBD1 (5 bases). The germline CDR1 and CDR2 sequences are SGHNT and YYREEE (reference sequence). This CDR3 has 15 amino acids. The V end lost 5 bases, the J end lost 7 bases, and 16 bases lay between the germline ends. CDR3 nucleotides: TGTGCCAGCAGTCCCCCTGGGGCGAGCAATTCACCCCTCCACTTT. Translated, it gives CASSPPGASNSPLHF.

The chain uses TRBV19 and TRBJ2-5; TRBD2 aligns across 13 bases. The germline gives CDR1 LNHDA, CDR2 SQIVND (reference sequence). The CDR3 runs to 16 residues. CDR3 sequence (DNA): TGTTTTGAGATTAGTAGGACTAGCGGGGGCCAAGAGACCCAGTACTTC. It specifies CFEISRTSGGQETQYF. Drawing the rest from reference TRBV19 and TRBJ2-5, the complete variable domain is DGGITQSPKYLFRKEGQNVTLSCEQNLNHDAMYWYRQDPGQGLRLIYYSQIVNDFQKGDIAEGYSVSREKKESFPLTVTSAQKNPTAFYLCFEISRTSGGQETQYFGPGTRLLVL.